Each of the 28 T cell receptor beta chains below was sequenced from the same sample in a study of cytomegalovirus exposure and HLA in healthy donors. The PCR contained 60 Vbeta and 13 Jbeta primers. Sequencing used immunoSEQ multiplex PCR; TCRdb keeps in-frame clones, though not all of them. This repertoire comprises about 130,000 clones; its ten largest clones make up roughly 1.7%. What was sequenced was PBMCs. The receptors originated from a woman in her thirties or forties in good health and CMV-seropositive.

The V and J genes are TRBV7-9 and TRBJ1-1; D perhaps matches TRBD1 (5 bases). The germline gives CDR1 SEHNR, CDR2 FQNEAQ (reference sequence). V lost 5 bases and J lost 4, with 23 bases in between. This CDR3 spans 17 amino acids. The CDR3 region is CASSPNSLSGFSTEAFF. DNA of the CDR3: TGTGCCAGCAGCCCCAACAGCTTATCAGGGTTTAGCACTGAAGCTTTCTTT. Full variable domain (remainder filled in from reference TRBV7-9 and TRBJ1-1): DTGVSQNPRHKITKRGQNVTFRCDPISEHNRLYWYRQTLGQGPEFLTYFQNEAQLEKSRLLSDRFSAERPKGSFSTLEIQRTEQGDSAMYLCASSPNSLSGFSTEAFFGQGTRLTVV.

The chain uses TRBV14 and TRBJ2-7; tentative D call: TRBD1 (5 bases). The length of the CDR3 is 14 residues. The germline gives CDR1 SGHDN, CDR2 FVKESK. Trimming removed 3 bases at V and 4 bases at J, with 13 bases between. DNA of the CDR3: TGTGCCAGCAGCCAGATAATAGGGGTTTACGAGCAGTACTTC. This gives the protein CASSQIIGVYEQYF.

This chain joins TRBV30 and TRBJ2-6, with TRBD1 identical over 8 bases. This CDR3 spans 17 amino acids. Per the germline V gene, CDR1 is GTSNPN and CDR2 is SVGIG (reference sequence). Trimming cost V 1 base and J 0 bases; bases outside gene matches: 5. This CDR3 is CAWSGQGSLSGANVLTF. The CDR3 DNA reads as TGTGCCTGGAGTGGACAGGGGTCACTCTCTGGGGCCAACGTCCTGACTTTC. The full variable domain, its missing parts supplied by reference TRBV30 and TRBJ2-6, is SQTIHQWPATLVQPVGSPLSLECTVEGTSNPNLYWYRQAAGRGLQLLFYSVGIGQISSEVPQNLSASRPQDRQFILSSKKLLLSDSGFYLCAWSGQGSLSGANVLTFGAGSRLTVL.

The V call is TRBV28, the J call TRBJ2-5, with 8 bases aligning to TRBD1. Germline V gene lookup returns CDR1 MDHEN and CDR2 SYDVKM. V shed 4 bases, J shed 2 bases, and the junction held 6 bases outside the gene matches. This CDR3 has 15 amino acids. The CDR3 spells CASSSGTGYQETQYF. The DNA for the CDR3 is TGTGCCAGCAGTTCCGGGACAGGATATCAAGAGACCCAGTACTTC.

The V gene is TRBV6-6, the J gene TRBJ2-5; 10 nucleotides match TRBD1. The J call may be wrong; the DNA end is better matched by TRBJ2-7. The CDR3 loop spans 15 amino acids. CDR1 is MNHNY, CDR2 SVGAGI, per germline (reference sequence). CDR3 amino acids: CASSYGGQGVDEQYF. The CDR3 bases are TGTGCCAGCAGTTACGGAGGACAGGGGGTGGACGAGCAGTACTTC.

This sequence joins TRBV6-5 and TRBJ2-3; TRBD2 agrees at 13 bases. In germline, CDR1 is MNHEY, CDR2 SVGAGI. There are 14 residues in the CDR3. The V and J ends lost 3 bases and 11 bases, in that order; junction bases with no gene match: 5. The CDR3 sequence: CASSYGLAGAQQYF. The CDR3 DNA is TGTGCCAGCAGTTATGGACTAGCGGGGGCCCAGCAGTATTTT.

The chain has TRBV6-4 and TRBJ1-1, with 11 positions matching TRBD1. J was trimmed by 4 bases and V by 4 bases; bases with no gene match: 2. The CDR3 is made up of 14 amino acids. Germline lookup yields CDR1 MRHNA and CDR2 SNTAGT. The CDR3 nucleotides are TGTGCCAGCAGTGCCGGGACAGGGGGCACTGAAGCTTTCTTT. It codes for CASSAGTGGTEAFF.

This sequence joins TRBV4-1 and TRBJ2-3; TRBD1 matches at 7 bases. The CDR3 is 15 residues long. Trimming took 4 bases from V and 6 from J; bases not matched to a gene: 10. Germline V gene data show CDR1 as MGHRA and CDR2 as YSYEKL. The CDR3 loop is CASSLQTGYLDTQYF. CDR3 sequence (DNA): TGCGCCAGCAGCCTCCAGACAGGGTACTTGGATACGCAGTATTTT.

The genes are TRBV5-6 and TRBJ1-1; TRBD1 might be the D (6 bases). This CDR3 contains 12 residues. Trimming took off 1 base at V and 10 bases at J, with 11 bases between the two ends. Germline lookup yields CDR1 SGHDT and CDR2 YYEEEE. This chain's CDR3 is CASSLSGRGAFF. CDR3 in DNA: TGTGCCAGCAGCTTGTCCGGCAGGGGAGCTTTCTTT.

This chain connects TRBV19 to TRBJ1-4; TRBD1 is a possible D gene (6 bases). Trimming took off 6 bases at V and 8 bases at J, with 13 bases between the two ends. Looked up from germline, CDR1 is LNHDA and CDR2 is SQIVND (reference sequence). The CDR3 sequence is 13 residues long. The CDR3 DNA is TGTGCCAGTAGCAACAGGGTCCGAGAAAAACTGTTTTTT. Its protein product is CASSNRVREKLFF.

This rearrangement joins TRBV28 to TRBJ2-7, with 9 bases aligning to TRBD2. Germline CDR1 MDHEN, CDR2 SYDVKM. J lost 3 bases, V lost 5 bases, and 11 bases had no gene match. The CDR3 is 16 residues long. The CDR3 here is CASSPPPRLAVYEQYF. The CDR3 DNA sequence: TGTGCCAGCAGTCCTCCCCCCCGACTAGCGGTCTACGAGCAGTACTTC. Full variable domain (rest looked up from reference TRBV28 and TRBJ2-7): DVKVTQSSRYLVKRTGEKVFLECVQDMDHENMFWYRQDPGLGLRLIYFSYDVKMKEKGDIPEGYSVSREKKERFSLILESASTNQTSMYLCASSPPPRLAVYEQYFGPGTRLTVT.

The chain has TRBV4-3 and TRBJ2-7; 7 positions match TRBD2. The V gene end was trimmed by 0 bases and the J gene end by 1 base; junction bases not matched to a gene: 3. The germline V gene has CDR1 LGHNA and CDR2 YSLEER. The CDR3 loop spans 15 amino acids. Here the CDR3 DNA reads TGCGCCAGCAGCCAAGAGGGGGGAGGGTCCTACGAGCAGTACTTC. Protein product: CASSQEGGGSYEQYF.

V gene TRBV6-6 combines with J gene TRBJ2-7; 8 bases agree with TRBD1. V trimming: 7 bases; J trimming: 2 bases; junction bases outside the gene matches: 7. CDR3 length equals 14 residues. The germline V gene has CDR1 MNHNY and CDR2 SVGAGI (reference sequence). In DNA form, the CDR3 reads TGTGCCAGCACCTCGCCGGGACAGGCCTACGAGCAGTACTTC. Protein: CASTSPGQAYEQYF.

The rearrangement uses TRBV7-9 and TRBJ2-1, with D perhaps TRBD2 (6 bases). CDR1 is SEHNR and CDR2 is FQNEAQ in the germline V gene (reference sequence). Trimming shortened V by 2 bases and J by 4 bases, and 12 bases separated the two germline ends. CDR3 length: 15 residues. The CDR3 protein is CASSLLAGGYNEQFF. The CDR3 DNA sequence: TGTGCCAGCAGCTTACTAGCCGGGGGTTACAATGAGCAGTTCTTC.

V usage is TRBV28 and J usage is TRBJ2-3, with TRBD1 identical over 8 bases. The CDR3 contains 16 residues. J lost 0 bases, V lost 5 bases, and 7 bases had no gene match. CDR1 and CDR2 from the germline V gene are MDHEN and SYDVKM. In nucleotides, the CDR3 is TGTGCCAGCAGTGACCCGACAGGGGTAAGCACAGATACGCAGTATTTT. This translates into CASSDPTGVSTDTQYF.

The CDR3 region has the DNA TGTGCCAGCAGTGCCGCGGGGGACTATGGCTACACCTTC. Protein product: CASSAAGDYGYTF. V is TRBV6-1 and J is TRBJ1-2; maybe TRBD1 (5 bases). The CDR3 spans 13 residues. Per the germline V gene, CDR1 is MNHNS and CDR2 is SASEGT. The germline V and J ends were trimmed by 4 bases and 3 bases, with 9 bases remaining between them.

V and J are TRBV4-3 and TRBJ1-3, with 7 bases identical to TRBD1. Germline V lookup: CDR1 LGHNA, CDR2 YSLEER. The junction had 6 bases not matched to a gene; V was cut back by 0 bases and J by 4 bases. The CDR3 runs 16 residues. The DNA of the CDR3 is TGCGCCAGCAGCCAAGATACGGGGGACAGCGGAAACACCATATATTTT. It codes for CASSQDTGDSGNTIYF.

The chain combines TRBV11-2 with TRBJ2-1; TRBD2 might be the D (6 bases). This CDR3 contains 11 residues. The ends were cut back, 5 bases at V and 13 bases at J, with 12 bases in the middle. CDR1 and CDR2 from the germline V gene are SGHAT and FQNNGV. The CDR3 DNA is TGTGCCAGCAGCCCTGGGGGAGGACAGTTCTTC. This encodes CASSPGGGQFF. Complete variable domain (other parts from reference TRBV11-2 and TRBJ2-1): EAGVAQSPRYKIIEKRQSVAFWCNPISGHATLYWYQQILGQGPKLLIQFQNNGVVDDSQLPKDRFSAERLKGVDSTLKIQPAKLEDSAVYLCASSPGGGQFFGPGTRLTVL.

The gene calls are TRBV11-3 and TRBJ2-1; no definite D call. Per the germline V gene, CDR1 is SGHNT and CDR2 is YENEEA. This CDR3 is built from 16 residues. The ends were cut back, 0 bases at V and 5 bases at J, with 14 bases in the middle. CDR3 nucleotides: TGTGCCAGCAGCTTAGACGGGTGGAACAATAACAATGAGCAGTTCTTC. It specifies CASSLDGWNNNNEQFF.

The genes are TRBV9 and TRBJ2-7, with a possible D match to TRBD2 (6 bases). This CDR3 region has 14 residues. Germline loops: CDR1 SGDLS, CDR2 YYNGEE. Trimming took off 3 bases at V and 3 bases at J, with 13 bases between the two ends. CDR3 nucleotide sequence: TGTGCCAGCAGCGCTCGGGAGTATCACTACGAGCAGTACTTC. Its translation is CASSAREYHYEQYF.

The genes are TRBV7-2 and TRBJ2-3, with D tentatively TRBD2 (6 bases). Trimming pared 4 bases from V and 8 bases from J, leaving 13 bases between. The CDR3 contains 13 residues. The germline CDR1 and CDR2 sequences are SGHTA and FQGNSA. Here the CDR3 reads CASSSLGGRTQYF. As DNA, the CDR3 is TGTGCCAGCAGCTCCTTGGGGGGTCGTACGCAGTATTTT.

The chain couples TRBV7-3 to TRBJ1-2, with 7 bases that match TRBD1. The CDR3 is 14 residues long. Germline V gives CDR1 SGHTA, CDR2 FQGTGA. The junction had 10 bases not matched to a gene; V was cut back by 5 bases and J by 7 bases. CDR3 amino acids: CASSLMTGYGGYTF. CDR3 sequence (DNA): TGTGCCAGCAGCCTCATGACAGGGTACGGTGGCTACACCTTC.

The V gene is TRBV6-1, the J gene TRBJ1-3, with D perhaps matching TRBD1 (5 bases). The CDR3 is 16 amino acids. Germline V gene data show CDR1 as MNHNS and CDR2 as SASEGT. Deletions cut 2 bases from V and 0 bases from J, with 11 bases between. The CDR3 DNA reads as TGTGCCAGCAGTGAATTGGCGACAGCCTCTGGAAACACCATATATTTT. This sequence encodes CASSELATASGNTIYF.

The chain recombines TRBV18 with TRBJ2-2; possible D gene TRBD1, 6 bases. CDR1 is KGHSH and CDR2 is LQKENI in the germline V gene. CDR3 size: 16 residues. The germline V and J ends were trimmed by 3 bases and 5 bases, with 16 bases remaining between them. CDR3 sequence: CASSPLPPRGTGELFF. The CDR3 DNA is TGTGCCAGCTCACCGCTTCCCCCAAGGGGGACCGGGGAGCTGTTTTTT.

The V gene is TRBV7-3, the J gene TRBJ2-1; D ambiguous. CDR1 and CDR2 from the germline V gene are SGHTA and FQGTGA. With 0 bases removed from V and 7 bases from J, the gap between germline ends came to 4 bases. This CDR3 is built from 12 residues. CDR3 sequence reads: CASSLTPNEQFF. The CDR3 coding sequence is TGTGCCAGCAGCTTAACCCCTAATGAGCAGTTCTTC.

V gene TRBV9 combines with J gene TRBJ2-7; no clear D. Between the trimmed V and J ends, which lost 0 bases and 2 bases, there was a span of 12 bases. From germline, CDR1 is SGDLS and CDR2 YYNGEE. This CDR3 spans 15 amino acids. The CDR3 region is CASSVAGRPPYEQYF. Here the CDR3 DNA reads TGTGCCAGCAGCGTAGCTGGGCGACCCCCCTACGAGCAGTACTTC.

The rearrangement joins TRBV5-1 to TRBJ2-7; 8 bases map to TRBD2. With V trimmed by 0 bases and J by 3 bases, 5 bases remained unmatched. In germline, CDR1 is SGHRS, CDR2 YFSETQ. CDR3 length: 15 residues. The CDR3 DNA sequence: TGCGCCAGCAGCTTGGATAGGACTAGCAGCTACGAGCAGTACTTC. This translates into CASSLDRTSSYEQYF.

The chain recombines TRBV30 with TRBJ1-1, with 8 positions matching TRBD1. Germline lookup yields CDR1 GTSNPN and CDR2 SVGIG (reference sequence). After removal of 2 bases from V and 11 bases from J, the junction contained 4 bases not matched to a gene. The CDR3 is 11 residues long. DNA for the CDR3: TGTGCCTGGAGTCAGACAGGGGATGCTTTCTTT. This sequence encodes CAWSQTGDAFF.